These 24 T cell receptor beta chains originate from one sample sequenced in a study of blood T cells in healthy people across ages. A second PCR, run for about 7 to 11 cycles, used a sample-barcoded 5' primer plus a J-beta primer mix. Via MiXCR, TCRdb re-called the 5' RACE reads, giving one row per CDR3 protein. The sample lists about 580,000 distinct CDR3 sequences; around 50% were seen once. Sequenced: blood. The receptors originated from an older man in good health.

The chain has TRBV7-2 and TRBJ2-6; 7 bases align to TRBD2. The germline gives CDR1 SGHTA, CDR2 FQGNSA. The CDR3 sequence is 19 residues long. The V and J ends lost 8 bases and 1 base, in that order; junction bases with no gene match: 17. Here the CDR3 DNA reads TGTGCCAGCCAGAGACTCGGGGGGTTCGTTGGTTCTGGGGCCAACGTCCTGACTTTC. This sequence encodes CASQRLGGFVGSGANVLTF. The variable domain in full, with the rest retrieved from reference TRBV7-2 and TRBJ2-6, is GAGVSQSPSNKVTEKGKDVELRCDPISGHTALYWYRQSLGQGLEFLIYFQGNSAPDKSGLPSDRFSAERTGGSVSTLTIQRTQQEDSAVYLCASQRLGGFVGSGANVLTFGAGSRLTVL.

The CDR3 here is CASSPRGTISYEQYF. Written as DNA, the CDR3 is TGTGCCAGCAGCCCCAGGGGGACTATCTCCTACGAGCAGTACTTC. The V call is TRBV7-2, the J call TRBJ2-7; TRBD1 or TRBD2 may be the D gene (7 bases each). V lost 5 bases to trimming and J lost 0 bases, with 14 bases between them. This CDR3 is 15 amino acids long. Germline V gives CDR1 SGHTA, CDR2 FQGNSA.

To note about this clonotype: A junction end diverges from the germline sequence, so it may reflect a read error. The rearrangement joins TRBV5-1 to TRBJ2-4; 8 bases are a match to TRBD1. The germline CDR1 and CDR2 sequences are SGHRS and YFSETQ. The CDR3 runs to 14 residues. Here the CDR3 reads CANSPGQESDIQYF. The DNA of the CDR3 is TGCGCCAACAGCCCGGGACAGGAATCAGACATTCAGTACTTC.

The chain has TRBV4-3 and TRBJ2-6; D might be TRBD2 (5 bases). The CDR3 length is 17 residues. V was shortened by 5 bases and J by 1 base, with 15 bases between the two germline ends. The V gene's germline CDR1 is LGHNA and CDR2 YSLEER. CDR3 coding DNA: TGCGCCAGCAGCAAGGTGGGAGTGACGTCTGGGGCCAACGTCCTGACTTTC. It is translated as CASSKVGVTSGANVLTF.

This chain uses TRBV6-5 with TRBJ2-3; D may be TRBD1 (6 bases). CDR3 size: 14 residues. Trimming left V 6 bases short and J 1 base short, with 11 bases between. Germline V gene data show CDR1 as MNHEY and CDR2 as SVGAGI. CDR3 nucleotide sequence: TGTGCCAGCAGGGAAGACAGGCGCACAGATACGCAGTATTTT. This gives the protein CASREDRRTDTQYF.

This clonotype has ten or more counts. V and J are TRBV20-1 and TRBJ2-1; 8 nucleotides agree with TRBD1. Trimming took 6 bases from V and 6 from J; bases not matched to a gene: 7. The CDR3 is made up of 13 amino acids. Looked up from germline, CDR1 is DFQATT and CDR2 is SNEGSKA (reference sequence). DNA for the CDR3: TGCAGTGCGAACAGGGGGAACATCAATGAGCAGTTCTTC. Translated: CSANRGNINEQFF.

The CDR3 nucleotides read TGTGCCAGCAGTTCTTGGGGCAGTGGATGGGAGAGCTCCTACGAGCAGTACTTC. It translates to CASSSWGSGWESSYEQYF. This chain links TRBV6-2 or TRBV6-3 with TRBJ2-7; D tentatively reads TRBD1 or TRBD2 (5 bases each). Germline-derived CDR1 and CDR2 are MNHEY and SVGEGT. This CDR3 is 18 amino acids long. The V end lost 4 bases, the J end lost 0 bases, and 22 bases lay between the germline ends.

This chain connects TRBV9 to TRBJ1-2; TRBD1 matches 7 bases. Per germline, CDR1 SGDLS and CDR2 YYNGEE. V shed 4 bases and J 5 bases; nucleotides not matched to a gene: 11. This CDR3 contains 15 residues. CDR3 DNA: TGTGCCAGCAGCTCTGGCCGGGACAGAAGGTATGGCTACACCTTC. The encoded protein is CASSSGRDRRYGYTF. The full variable domain, rest sourced from reference TRBV9 and TRBJ1-2, is DSGVTQTPKHLITATGQRVTLRCSPRSGDLSVYWYQQSLDQGLQFLIQYYNGEERAKGNILERFSAQQFPDLHSELNLSSLELGDSALYFCASSSGRDRRYGYTFGSGTRLTVV.

The chain uses TRBV7-2 and TRBJ2-5; 8 bases are shared with TRBD2. V trimming: 8 bases; J trimming: 4 bases; junction bases outside the gene matches: 6. The CDR3 loop spans 13 amino acids. Germline V gives CDR1 SGHTA, CDR2 FQGNSA. CDR3 sequence reads: CASAYGRGETQYF. The CDR3 nucleotides are TGTGCCAGCGCCTACGGGAGGGGAGAGACCCAGTACTTC.

The chain carries TRBV29-1 and TRBJ2-1; TRBD2 aligns across 10 bases. The V gene end was trimmed by 2 bases and the J gene end by 8 bases; junction bases not matched to a gene: 6. The CDR3 sequence is 14 residues long. Per germline, CDR1 SQVTM and CDR2 ANQGSEA. The CDR3: CSVERTSGPDEQFF. CDR3 sequence (DNA): TGCAGCGTTGAAAGGACTAGCGGCCCCGATGAGCAGTTCTTC.

The gene calls are TRBV2 and TRBJ2-1, with TRBD1 matching 7 bases. The length of the CDR3 is 14 residues. CDR1 is SNHLY and CDR2 is FYNNEI in the germline V gene. The J segment lost 3 bases and the V segment lost 6 bases, leaving 5 bases of the junction unmatched. CDR3 loop: CASRGQFYYNEQFF. CDR3 nucleotide sequence: TGTGCCAGCAGGGGACAGTTCTACTACAATGAGCAGTTCTTC.

CDR3 bases: TGCAGTGCTGACGGGAGAACTCAAGAGACCCAGTACTTC. Translation gives CSADGRTQETQYF. The chain uses TRBV20-1 and TRBJ2-5, with D tentatively TRBD2 (6 bases). Trimming took 5 bases from V and 2 from J, leaving 12 bases between them. The germline gives CDR1 DFQATT, CDR2 SNEGSKA (reference sequence). This CDR3 has 13 amino acids.

The rearrangement links TRBV12-3 or TRBV12-4 to TRBJ1-2; D not certain. Trimming cost V 6 bases and J 0 bases, with 17 bases left between them. This CDR3 region has 16 residues. The CDR3 coding sequence is TGTGCCAGCAGGAATTCTCGCGCGAGTCCTAACTATGGCTACACCTTC. As protein: CASRNSRASPNYGYTF.

This sequence joins TRBV4-1 and TRBJ2-3; 10 bases fit TRBD2. The CDR3 sequence is 17 residues long. The germline CDR1 and CDR2 sequences are MGHRA and YSYEKL. J lost 0 bases, V lost 5 bases, and 8 bases had no gene match. The DNA for the CDR3 is TGCGCCAGCAGCTGGACTAGCGGACAGACTAGCACAGATACGCAGTATTTT. Residues: CASSWTSGQTSTDTQYF.

This rearrangement joins TRBV5-5 to TRBJ2-5, with TRBD1 matching over 10 bases. This CDR3 spans 16 amino acids. J was trimmed by 5 bases and V by 3 bases; bases with no gene match: 10. Germline-derived CDR1 and CDR2 are SGHKS and YYEKEE (reference sequence). CDR3 protein: CASSWALGQGMETQYF. The CDR3 DNA sequence: TGTGCCAGCAGCTGGGCCTTGGGACAGGGGATGGAGACCCAGTACTTC.

The rearrangement uses TRBV25-1 and TRBJ2-5; the D gene is possibly TRBD1 (6 bases). The CDR3 is made up of 15 amino acids. Germline V CDR1 and CDR2: MGHDK, SYGVNS. Trimming stripped 2 bases from V and 6 bases from J, with 16 bases between. The CDR3 sequence is CASSEIGTLGKTQYF. CDR3 bases: TGTGCCAGCAGTGAAATTGGGACATTAGGCAAGACCCAGTACTTC.

The chain recombines TRBV14 with TRBJ2-1; TRBD1 matches 10 bases. CDR1 and CDR2 (germline): SGHDN, FVKESK. V trimming: 7 bases; J trimming: 1 base; junction bases outside the gene matches: 4. This CDR3 has 15 residues. CDR3 bases: TGTGCCAGCAACCAGGGACAGGGGTCCTACAATGAGCAGTTCTTC. Amino acid sequence: CASNQGQGSYNEQFF.

About this clonotype: The junction departs from the called germline gene at one end, perhaps through a read error. The V and J genes are TRBV7-9 and TRBJ1-4; tentatively, D is TRBD1 (5 bases). The CDR3 totals 14 residues. From germline, CDR1 is SEHNR and CDR2 FQNEAQ (reference sequence). The CDR3 DNA reads as TGTGTCAGCAGCACCGACAGAGAAAATGAAAAACTGTTTTTT. Amino acids: CVSSTDRENEKLFF.

V and J are TRBV4-3 and TRBJ2-4, with D possibly being TRBD1 (5 bases). Germline V CDR1 and CDR2: LGHNA, YSLEER. This CDR3 has 14 amino acids. Trimming removed 0 bases at V and 6 bases at J, with 9 bases between. CDR3 region: CASSQDRVRNIQYF. The DNA of the CDR3 is TGCGCCAGCAGCCAAGACAGGGTACGAAACATTCAGTACTTC.

This sequence joins TRBV4-1 and TRBJ2-7; perhaps TRBD1 as D (6 bases). This CDR3 contains 14 residues. Germline-derived CDR1 and CDR2 are MGHRA and YSYEKL. Trimming removed 0 bases at V and 8 bases at J, with 14 bases between. The CDR3 region has the DNA TGCGCCAGCAGCCAAGACCGACAGGCCGGGCAGCAGTACTTC. Amino acids: CASSQDRQAGQQYF.

The chain links TRBV28 to TRBJ2-5; 7 bases are shared with TRBD2. The junction had 14 bases not matched to a gene; V was cut back by 5 bases and J by 2 bases. CDR1 MDHEN and CDR2 SYDVKM come from the germline V gene. The CDR3 extends over 17 amino acids. CDR3 nucleotides: TGTGCCAGCAGTCGAGCCGGTCGTGGGGGGGATCAAGAGACCCAGTACTTC. Residues: CASSRAGRGGDQETQYF.

With regard to this clonotype: A read error may explain this, as a much larger clone is one base away. This chain uses TRBV12-3 or TRBV12-4 with TRBJ2-7; 7 bases line up with TRBD1. The CDR3 runs to 12 residues. J was trimmed by 6 bases and V by 6 bases; bases with no gene match: 5. The CDR3 DNA reads TGTGCCAGCAGGAGGGACAGCCGCGAGCAGTACTTC. It codes for CASRRDSREQYF.

This clonotype was seen only once. This chain uses TRBV20-1 with TRBJ2-3, with 12 bases that match TRBD2. J gave up 2 bases and V 6 bases, and 3 bases lay outside the gene matches. Germline V lookup: CDR1 DFQATT, CDR2 SNEGSKA (reference sequence). This CDR3 spans 14 amino acids. The CDR3 reads CSAGLAGFTDTQYF. The DNA of the CDR3 is TGCAGTGCCGGACTAGCGGGGTTCACAGATACGCAGTATTTT.

This chain connects TRBV28 to TRBJ2-3; D not resolved. CDR1 is MDHEN and CDR2 is SYDVKM in the germline V gene. V shed 4 bases and J shed 1 base, with 9 bases lying between them. The CDR3 is 14 amino acids. The CDR3 coding sequence is TGTGCCAGCAGTTCCACCCTCCGCACAGATACGCAGTATTTT. It is translated as CASSSTLRTDTQYF.